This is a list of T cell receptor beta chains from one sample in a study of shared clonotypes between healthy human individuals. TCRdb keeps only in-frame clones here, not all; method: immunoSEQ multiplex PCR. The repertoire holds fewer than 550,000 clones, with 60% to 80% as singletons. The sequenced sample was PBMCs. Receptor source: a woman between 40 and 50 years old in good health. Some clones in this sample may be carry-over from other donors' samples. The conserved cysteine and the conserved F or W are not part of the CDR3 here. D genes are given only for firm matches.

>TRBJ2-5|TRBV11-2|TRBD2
ASSSLLVVAGHQETQY
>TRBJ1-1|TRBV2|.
ASSEIRGLTEAF
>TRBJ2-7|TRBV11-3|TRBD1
ASSFGGTGNYEQY
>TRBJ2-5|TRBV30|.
AWSVLGETQY
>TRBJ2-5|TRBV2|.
ASSVQSGTGETQY
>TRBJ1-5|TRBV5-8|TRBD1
ASSLPRTGWQPQH
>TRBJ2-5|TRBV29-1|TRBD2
SAGLAGKQETQY
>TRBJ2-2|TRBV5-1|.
ASSLAGGQNTGELF
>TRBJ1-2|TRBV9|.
ASSVGQISQYGYT
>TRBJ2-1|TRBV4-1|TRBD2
ASSQDLSGRFGEQF
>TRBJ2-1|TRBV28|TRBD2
ASIRTSRTYNEQF
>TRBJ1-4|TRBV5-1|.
ASSARAGEKLF
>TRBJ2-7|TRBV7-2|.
ASSFRDNSYEQY
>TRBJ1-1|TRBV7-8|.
ASSPTGTVEAF
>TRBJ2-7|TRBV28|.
ASSPWGEQY
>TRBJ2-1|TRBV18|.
ASSPLSEQF
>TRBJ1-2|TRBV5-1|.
ASSPREQYYGYT
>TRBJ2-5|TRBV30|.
AWSAGGSETQY
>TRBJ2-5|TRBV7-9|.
ASSLVGETQY
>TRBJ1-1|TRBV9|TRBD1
ASSALTGYTEAF
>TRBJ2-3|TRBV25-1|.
ASSARQGRVADTQY
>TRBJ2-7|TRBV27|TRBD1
ASSLYRDSSYEQY
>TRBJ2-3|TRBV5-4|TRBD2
ASSFSGSPDTQY
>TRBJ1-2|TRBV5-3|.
ARSPSHELYT
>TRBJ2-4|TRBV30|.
AWSVVGARVIQY
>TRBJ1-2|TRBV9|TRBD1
ASSVVGTGENGYT
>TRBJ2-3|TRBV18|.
ASSPQVTTDTQY
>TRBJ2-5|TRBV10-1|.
ASEGETQY
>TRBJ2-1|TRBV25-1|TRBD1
ASSGPGTGGLGEQF
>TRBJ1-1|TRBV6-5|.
ASSYKAARHTEAF
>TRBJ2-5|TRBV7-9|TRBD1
ASSFLTGSETQY
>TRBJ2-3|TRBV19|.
ASSISHSSTDTQY
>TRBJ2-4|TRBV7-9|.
ASSPAKGVLVAKNIQY
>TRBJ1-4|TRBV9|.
ASSVESGTGWDEKLF
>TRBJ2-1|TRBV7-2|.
ASSLDGSRHNEQF
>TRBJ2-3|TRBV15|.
ATSRVVPNTQY
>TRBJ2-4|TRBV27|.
ASSLSPGYLAKNIQY
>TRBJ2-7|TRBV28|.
ASSRRSYEQY
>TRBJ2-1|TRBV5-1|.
ASSSRGNEQF
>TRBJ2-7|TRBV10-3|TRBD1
AISTIQGNSYEQY
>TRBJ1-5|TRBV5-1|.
ASSLAPRDGQSNQPQH
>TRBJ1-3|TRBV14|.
ASSTSGNTIY
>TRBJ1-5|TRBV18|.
ASSPGNGNQPQH
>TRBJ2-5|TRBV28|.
ASSLGGSQETQY
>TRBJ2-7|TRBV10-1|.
ASSVEREQY
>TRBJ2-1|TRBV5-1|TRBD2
ASSTGLAGGIEDEQF